The rows below give T cell receptor beta chains drawn from one sample of a study of shared clonotypes between healthy human individuals. Profiling relied on immunoSEQ multiplex PCR, and the TCRdb table lists in-frame clones only, not all of them. Among approximately 1.5 million clones, 98% were seen once, and the ten largest hold 0.36%. Sequencing used naive CD4+ T cells sorted from blood. The receptors here all came from a man aged 25-40 years in good health. The CDR3 runs from the conserved cysteine through the conserved F or W. D genes are given only for firm matches. Rows give clone size only sometimes, using once, few, many, or a class for an expanded clone.

clone_size j_call v_call d_call cdr3_length cdr3_aa cdr3_nt
NA TRBJ2-3 TRBV6-1 NA 17 CASSEPALGALTDTQYF TGTGCCAGCAGTGAACCCGCCCTGGGGGCTTTAACAGATACGCAGTATTTT
NA TRBJ2-1 TRBV5-4 TRBD2 17 CASSFIGARGGGNEQFF TGTGCCAGCAGCTTTATCGGGGCCCGTGGGGGGGGCAATGAGCAGTTCTTC
NA TRBJ1-1 TRBV18 NA 15 CASSLGGGLNTEAFF TGTGCCAGCTCCTTGGGGGGGGGACTGAACACTGAAGCTTTCTTT
NA TRBJ2-6 TRBV6-1 NA 15 CASSEFASGANVLTF TGTGCCAGCAGTGAATTTGCCTCTGGGGCCAACGTCCTGACTTTC
NA TRBJ2-5 TRBV9 NA 15 CASSVGVLVGETQYF TGTGCCAGCAGCGTAGGGGTCTTGGTAGGAGAGACCCAGTACTTC
NA TRBJ2-7 TRBV5-1 TRBD1 15 CASSLTGTGVRVQYF TGCGCCAGCAGCTTGACCGGGACAGGAGTACGAGTGCAGTACTTC
NA TRBJ2-1 TRBV27 TRBD2 15 CASSLTGGGYNEQFF TGTGCCAGCAGTTTAACGGGAGGGGGTTACAATGAGCAGTTCTTC
NA TRBJ1-5 TRBV7-2 NA 13 CASSSGTNQPQHF TGTGCCAGCAGCTCCGGGACCAATCAGCCCCAGCATTTT
NA TRBJ1-4 TRBV28 TRBD1 14 CASSSGTGGEKLFF TGTGCCAGCAGTTCAGGGACAGGGGGTGAAAAACTGTTTTTT
NA TRBJ2-5 TRBV20-1 TRBD2 11 CSAIAGAAQYF TGCAGTGCTATAGCGGGGGCGGCCCAGTACTTC
once TRBJ2-3 TRBV10-2 TRBD1 13 CARDRGSPDTQYF TGCGCCAGGGACAGGGGGTCCCCAGATACGCAGTATTTT
NA TRBJ2-7 TRBV7-9 NA 13 CASSSDNWDEQYF TGTGCCAGCAGCTCAGATAACTGGGACGAGCAGTACTTC
NA TRBJ2-7 TRBV11-2 NA 16 CASTPRPKLDLGEQYF TGTGCCAGCACCCCCCGGCCAAAACTAGACTTGGGCGAGCAGTACTTC
NA TRBJ2-7 TRBV21-1 NA 16 CASSKRAYNTHYEQYF TGTGCCAGCAGCAAACGGGCGTATAACACCCACTACGAGCAGTACTTC
NA TRBJ2-7 TRBV5-1 NA 17 CASSLVSGEEGGKSRYF TGCGCCAGCAGCTTGGTATCCGGGGAGGAAGGCGGCAAGAGCCGGTACTTC
NA TRBJ2-1 TRBV4-1 NA 13 CASSQRFEGEQFF TGCGCCAGCAGCCAAAGATTCGAGGGTGAGCAGTTCTTC
NA TRBJ2-5 TRBV18 NA 14 CASSPGYREETQYF TGTGCCAGCTCACCGGGGTACAGGGAAGAGACCCAGTACTTC
once TRBJ2-7 TRBV6-6 TRBD2 12 CASSSGGIEQYF TGTGCCAGCAGCAGCGGGGGTATCGAGCAGTACTTC
NA TRBJ2-1 TRBV5-6 NA 13 CASSVDSWNEQFF TGTGCCAGCAGCGTCGATAGTTGGAATGAGCAGTTCTTC
once TRBJ2-5 TRBV6-5 NA 16 CASSYTRGAYQETQYF TGTGCCAGCAGTTATACACGCGGGGCGTACCAAGAGACCCAGTACTTC
NA TRBJ2-1 TRBV5-1 TRBD1 15 CASSFRTGEFNEQFF TGCGCCAGCAGCTTCCGGACAGGGGAATTTAATGAGCAGTTCTTC
NA TRBJ1-5 TRBV19 NA 15 CASSSRGGVNQPQHF TGTGCCAGTAGTAGCCGAGGGGGAGTCAATCAGCCCCAGCATTTT
NA TRBJ2-2 TRBV7-2 NA 14 CASILTGNTGELFF TGTGCCAGCATCCTAACAGGGAACACCGGGGAGCTGTTTTTT
NA TRBJ1-1 TRBV5-1 NA 13 CASSFAGNTEAFF TGCGCCAGCAGCTTCGCGGGGAACACTGAAGCTTTCTTT
NA TRBJ2-2 TRBV19 TRBD1 14 CASSIAQGAGELFF TGTGCCAGTAGTATAGCACAGGGGGCCGGGGAGCTGTTTTTT
NA TRBJ2-1 TRBV4-1 NA 15 CASSQAGSTYNEQFF TGCGCCAGCAGCCAAGCGGGTTCGACCTACAATGAGCAGTTCTTC
NA TRBJ2-7 TRBV14 TRBD1 14 CASSQGQGAGEQYF TGTGCCAGCAGCCAAGGTCAGGGGGCAGGGGAGCAGTACTTC
NA TRBJ1-2 TRBV10-3 NA 15 CASQDRSPSNYGYTF TGTGCCTCCCAAGACAGGTCCCCTTCTAACTATGGCTACACCTTC
NA TRBJ2-2 TRBV7-9 NA 13 CASPVAPAGELFF TGTGCCAGCCCCGTAGCCCCCGCCGGGGAGCTGTTTTTT
once TRBJ2-1 TRBV5-1 TRBD1 15 CASSLSGTDYNEQFF TGCGCCAGCAGCTTATCCGGGACAGACTACAATGAGCAGTTCTTC
NA TRBJ1-5 TRBV30 NA 14 CAWSGGVGNQPQHF TGTGCCTGGAGTGGTGGGGTGGGCAATCAGCCCCAGCATTTT
NA TRBJ2-3 TRBV7-9 TRBD2 15 CASSLAGGEADTQYF TGTGCCAGCAGTTTAGCGGGAGGGGAAGCAGATACGCAGTATTTT
NA TRBJ2-7 TRBV5-4 TRBD2 15 CASRKELAGEVEQYF TGTGCCAGCAGGAAGGAACTAGCGGGAGAGGTCGAGCAGTACTTC
NA TRBJ1-1 TRBV5-1 NA 15 CASSFTGKTNTEAFF TGCGCCAGCAGCTTTACGGGGAAAACGAACACTGAAGCTTTCTTT
NA TRBJ2-7 TRBV7-9 NA 14 CASSLAASSYEQYF TGTGCCAGCAGCTTAGCGGCAAGCTCCTACGAGCAGTACTTC
NA TRBJ2-1 TRBV5-1 NA 17 CASSRDGIGASYNEQFF TGCGCCAGCAGCCGGGACGGGATAGGAGCGTCCTACAATGAGCAGTTCTTC
NA TRBJ1-2 TRBV6-5 TRBD1 14 CASSYSGQVYGYTF TGTGCCAGCAGTTACTCCGGACAGGTTTATGGCTACACCTTC
NA TRBJ2-5 TRBV28 NA 13 CASNQGRQETQYF TGTGCCAGCAATCAGGGGCGCCAAGAGACCCAGTACTTC
NA TRBJ2-1 TRBV7-2 NA 15 CASSIPRSSYNEQFF TGTGCCAGCAGCATTCCTAGGAGCTCCTACAATGAGCAGTTCTTC
NA TRBJ2-1 TRBV10-3 NA 13 CAISVVGSDEQFF TGTGCCATCAGTGTAGTCGGGAGCGATGAGCAGTTCTTC
NA TRBJ1-2 TRBV30 TRBD1 14 CAWSVLDRESGYTF TGTGCCTGGAGTGTACTTGACAGGGAGAGTGGCTACACCTTC
NA TRBJ2-7 TRBV19 TRBD2 12 CASKLAGDEQYF TGTGCCAGTAAGCTAGCGGGAGACGAGCAGTACTTC
NA TRBJ2-2 TRBV19 NA 14 CASSGRGGTGELFF TGTGCCAGTAGCGGGAGAGGTGGCACCGGGGAGCTGTTTTTT
NA TRBJ1-2 TRBV30 NA 12 CAWSGGGPGYTF TGTGCCTGGAGTGGAGGGGGACCGGGCTACACCTTC
NA TRBJ2-7 TRBV18 NA 13 CASSPRQVHEQYF TGTGCCAGCTCACCACGACAGGTCCACGAGCAGTACTTC